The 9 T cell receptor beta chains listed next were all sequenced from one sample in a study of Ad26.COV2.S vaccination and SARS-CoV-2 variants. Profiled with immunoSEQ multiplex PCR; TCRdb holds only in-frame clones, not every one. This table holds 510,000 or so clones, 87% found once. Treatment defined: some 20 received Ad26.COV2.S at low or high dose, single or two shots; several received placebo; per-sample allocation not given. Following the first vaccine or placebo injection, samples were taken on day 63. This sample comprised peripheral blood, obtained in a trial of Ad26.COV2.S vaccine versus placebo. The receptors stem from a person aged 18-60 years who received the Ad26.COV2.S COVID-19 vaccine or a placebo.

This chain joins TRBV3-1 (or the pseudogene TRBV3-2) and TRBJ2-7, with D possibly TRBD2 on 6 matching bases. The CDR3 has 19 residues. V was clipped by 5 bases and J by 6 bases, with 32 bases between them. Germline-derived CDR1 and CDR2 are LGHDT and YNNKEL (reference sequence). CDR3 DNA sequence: TGTGCCAGCAGCGGGGACTGGACGGCGGTGGGTGTGGAGGGTCTCGAGCAGTACTTC. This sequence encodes CASSGDWTAVGVEGLEQYF.

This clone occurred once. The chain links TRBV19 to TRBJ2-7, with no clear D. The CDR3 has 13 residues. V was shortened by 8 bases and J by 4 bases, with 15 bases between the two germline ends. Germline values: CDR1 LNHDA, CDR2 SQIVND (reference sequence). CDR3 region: CASSSRLGYEQYF. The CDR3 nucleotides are TGTGCCAGTTCTTCTAGGTTGGGTTACGAGCAGTACTTC.

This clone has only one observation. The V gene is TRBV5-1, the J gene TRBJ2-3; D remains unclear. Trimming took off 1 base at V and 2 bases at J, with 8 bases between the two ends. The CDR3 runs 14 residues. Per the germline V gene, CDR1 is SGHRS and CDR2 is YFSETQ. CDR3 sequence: CASSLRSNTDTQYF. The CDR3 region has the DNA TGCGCCAGCAGCTTGAGGTCTAACACAGATACGCAGTATTTT.

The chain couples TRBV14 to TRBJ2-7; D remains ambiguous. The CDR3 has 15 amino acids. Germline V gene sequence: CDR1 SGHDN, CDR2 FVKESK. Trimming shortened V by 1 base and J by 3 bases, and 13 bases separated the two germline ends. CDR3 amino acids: CASSQVGRDFYEQYF. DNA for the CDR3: TGTGCCAGCAGCCAAGTCGGGCGAGATTTCTACGAGCAGTACTTC.

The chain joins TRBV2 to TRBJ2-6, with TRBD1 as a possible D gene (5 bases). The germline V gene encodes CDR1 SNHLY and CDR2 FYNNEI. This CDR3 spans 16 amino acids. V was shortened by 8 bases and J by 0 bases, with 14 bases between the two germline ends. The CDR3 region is CASAGRVLSGANVLTF. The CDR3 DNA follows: TGTGCCAGCGCAGGCAGGGTACTCTCTGGGGCCAACGTCCTGACTTTC.

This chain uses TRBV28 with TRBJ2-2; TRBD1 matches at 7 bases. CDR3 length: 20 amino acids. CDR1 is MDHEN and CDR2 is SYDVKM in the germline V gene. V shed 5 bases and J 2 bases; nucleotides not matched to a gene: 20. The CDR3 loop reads CASSPLGDRPGQPNTGELFF. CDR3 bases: TGTGCCAGCAGTCCCCTCGGGGATCGACCGGGACAGCCTAACACCGGGGAGCTGTTTTTT.

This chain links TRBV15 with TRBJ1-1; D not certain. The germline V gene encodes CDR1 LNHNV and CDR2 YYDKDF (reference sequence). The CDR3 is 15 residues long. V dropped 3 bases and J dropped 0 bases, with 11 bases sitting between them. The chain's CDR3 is CATSRTTSVNTEAFF. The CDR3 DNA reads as TGTGCCACCAGCAGGACGACATCTGTGAACACTGAAGCTTTCTTT.

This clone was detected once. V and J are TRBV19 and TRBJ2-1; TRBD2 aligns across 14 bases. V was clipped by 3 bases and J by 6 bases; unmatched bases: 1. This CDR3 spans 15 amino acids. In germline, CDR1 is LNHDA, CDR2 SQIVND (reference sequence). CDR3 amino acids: CASSMGTSGSNEQFF. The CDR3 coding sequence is TGTGCCAGTAGTATGGGGACTAGCGGGAGCAATGAGCAGTTCTTC. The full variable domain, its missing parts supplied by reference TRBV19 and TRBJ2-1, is DGGITQSPKYLFRKEGQNVTLSCEQNLNHDAMYWYRQDPGQGLRLIYYSQIVNDFQKGDIAEGYSVSREKKESFPLTVTSAQKNPTAFYLCASSMGTSGSNEQFFGPGTRLTVL.

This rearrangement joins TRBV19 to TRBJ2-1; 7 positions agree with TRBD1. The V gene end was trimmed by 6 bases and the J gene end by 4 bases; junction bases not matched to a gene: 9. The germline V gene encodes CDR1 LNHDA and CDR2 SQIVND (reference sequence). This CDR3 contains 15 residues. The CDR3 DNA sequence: TGTGCCAGTAGGACAGACAGGGACCCATACAATGAGCAGTTCTTC. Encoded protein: CASRTDRDPYNEQFF.